This T cell receptor (beta chain) stems from a study of blood T cells in healthy people across ages (dated by TCRdb to between 2014 and 2017). Context from the whole study: In model experiments, template switching captured roughly one uniquely barcoded TCR beta cDNA molecule for every two T cells. Using deep sequencing normalized with unique cDNA molecular identifiers, the study measured how TCR beta repertoire diversity changes with age. Four age groups were formed from the donors: young (average approximately 17 years), middle-aged (just under 40), aged (62) and long-lived (roughly 81). Donors of different ages were randomly distributed across sequencing lanes to avoid experimental bias. The study analyzed two additional independent replicas of 1 million unique cDNA reads from the same blood draw for two donors, one aged 18 to 30 and one aged 80 or older. On the study overall, not on this receptor specifically: Observed TCR beta diversity per million T cells fell roughly linearly with age, and a significant reduction was already apparent by age about 36. Bulk unsorted PBMC profiling prevented conclusive comparison of naive and antigen-experienced compartments. Estimates of total diversity based on one million sequenced T cells were regarded as lower bounds and as underestimates. Donor CMV infection status was unknown, potentially confounding age-related changes in expanded clonotypes. Observed TCR beta diversity correlated strongly with the percentage of naive T cells measured by flow cytometry. The long-lived group showed more naive CD4+ T cells, fewer expanded clones and increased TCR diversity than the aged group, suggesting age selection.

The receptor library was made with 5' RACE. The sequencer listed for this sample is Illumina HiSeq 2500. A second PCR of about 7 to 12 cycles was run with a J-beta primer mix and a sample-barcoded 5' primer. A unique molecular identifier was introduced onto each TCR beta cDNA molecule by a template-switch 5' adaptor carrying 12 random nucleotides. Each sample yielded at least 2.5 million CDR3-containing paired-end reads. First-strand cDNA was synthesized from all RNA with the Mint cDNA synthesis kit, primed by a TRBC-specific oligonucleotide. Following uracil-DNA glycosylase treatment, all cDNA underwent a first 18-cycle PCR with the universal primers M1SS and BC2_uni_R. As for the authors' bioinformatics: Normalization of each sample was performed by random selection of 1 million high-quality reads, each carrying a distinct molecular identifier. Reads sharing molecular identifiers were discarded rather than binned into consensus sequences. MiTCR, run with a Q25 quality threshold and the strictest error-elimination algorithm, handled CDR3 identification, clonotype clustering and error correction. Lower-bound total TCR beta diversity was estimated with a nonparametric unseen species model using Euler transformation. TCRdb reprocessed the public reads (quality trimming at Q25 with fastp, clone calling with MiXCR) and kept in-frame beta chains. One record per CDR3 amino acid sequence lists the most common genes and DNA. For this entry, the V and J calls and clone size follow TCRdb and not the study's own pipeline. Recorded for this sample are over 550,000 distinct CDR3 sequences; under 30% of them occurred a single time. The top ten clonotypes cover 15% to 19% of the sample.

The approximately 40 donors, aged about 6 to 100 years, were systemically healthy Caucasian individuals from Russia. Each donor gave 8 to 10 milliliters of peripheral blood, collected into EDTA-treated Vacutainer tubes. Ficoll-Paque density-gradient centrifugation was used to isolate PBMCs, with at least 6.5 million per sample. Total RNA, at least 6 micrograms per sample, was extracted from PBMCs with Trizol reagent. For every donor, flow cytometry on a PBMC aliquot measured the percentage of naive CD45RAhigh/CD27high T cells. From its cysteine to its phenylalanine, the CDR3 spans 13 amino acids. Solely the CDR3 DNA is kept, with 39 bases framed from the first base. V lost 0 bases and J lost 8 bases, and the count of bases not matched to a germline gene is 5. Taken from the germline V gene (reference sequence), the CDR1 and CDR2 loops are GTSNPN and SVGIG. As regards this clonotype: The antigen this receptor binds is unknown. Per-nucleotide qualities are absent, and no much larger clonotype sits a single base away.

Rearrangement joined TRBV30 to TRBJ1-1; TRBD1 agrees with 8 junctional bases. The clonotype was recovered from a woman at least 80 years old in good health. The specimen sequenced was blood. The DNA is TGTGCCTGGAGTGTTATACGACAGGGGGAAGCTTTCTTT. Its protein product is CAWSVIRQGEAFF.